This TCR beta chain was sequenced for a study of blood T cell repertoires in COVID-19. Only in-frame clones appear in the TCRdb table, and some are missing; sequencing was by immunoSEQ multiplex PCR. The table includes a few hundred thousand clones, roughly 87% detected once. CDR1 is LGHNA, CDR2 YNFKEQ, per germline. V was pared by 4 bases and J by 5 bases, with 13 bases of the junction left unmatched. The CDR3 consists of 17 residues. Material: PBMCs or T cells enriched from blood (not recorded which). The clonotype originates from a woman aged 18-29 years who had recovered from COVID-19. V gene TRBV4-2 combines with J gene TRBJ2-5; 10 bases fit TRBD2. This CDR3 reads CASSPRWGAGGRETQYF. CDR3 coding DNA: TGTGCCAGCAGCCCACGCTGGGGAGCGGGAGGGCGGGAGACCCAGTACTTC.